These T cell receptor beta chains were read from a single sample in a study of OX40 agonist ivuxolimab in advanced cancers. The assay was immunoSEQ multiplex PCR, and TCRdb's table has in-frame clones only and misses some. Here the sample spans tens of thousands of clones, approximately 86% being singletons. The material was CD4+ or CD8+ T cells sorted from blood, obtained in a trial of the OX40 agonist ivuxolimab. Source of these receptors: an adult with an advanced solid tumor such as melanoma, head and neck, liver or kidney cancer. Both conserved end residues are part of each CDR3. The order of the fields is D gene, V gene, J gene, CDR3 protein. D genes are given only for firm matches.

>TRBD2|TRBV5-8|TRBJ2-3
CASSLGLAGTSTQYF
>-|TRBV7-8|TRBJ1-6
CASSLVTGNSPLHF
>TRBD2|TRBV11-2|TRBJ2-3
CASSSSSGGTDTQYF
>-|TRBV19|TRBJ2-3
CASSRGVYTQYF
>TRBD1|TRBV2|TRBJ1-4
CASIRQGTNEKLFF
>-|TRBV27|TRBJ1-1
CASSSRPSTEAFF
>-|TRBV7-8|TRBJ1-1
CASSWSGDTEAFF
>TRBD2|TRBV6-5|TRBJ2-5
CASSPLGGSRETQYF
>TRBD2|TRBV7-9|TRBJ2-7
CASSLVTSGSYEQYF
>TRBD2|TRBV19|TRBJ2-5
CASSMSGGYQETQYF
>-|TRBV9|TRBJ2-7
CASSPRAGVSYEQYF
>TRBD1|TRBV6-5|TRBJ1-5
CASRKTGGNQPQHF
>-|TRBV5-4|TRBJ1-2
CASSLDFLGTNYGYTF
>-|TRBV7-2|TRBJ1-2
CASSPQGIGGYTF
>-|TRBV7-2|-
CASSSAYEQYF
>-|TRBV7-2|TRBJ2-7
CASSSTSGNYEQYF
>-|TRBV7-6|TRBJ2-7
CASSLPRGEQYF
>-|TRBV7-2|TRBJ1-6
CASSLARDSPLHF
>-|TRBV25-1|TRBJ1-4
CASSESWRINEKLFF
>-|TRBV28|TRBJ1-5
CASSRPQGRNQPQHF
>TRBD2|TRBV6-6|TRBJ2-7
CASSPVRGVGEQYF
>TRBD1|TRBV5-8|TRBJ1-2
CASSEDRGLDGYTF
>-|TRBV5-1|TRBJ1-2
CASSLSRPNYGYTF
>TRBD2|TRBV4-2|TRBJ2-5
CASSRTGLGETQYF
>-|TRBV7-3|TRBJ2-3
CASSLSNGPDTQYF
>-|TRBV4-1|TRBJ1-6
CASSQLKLNNSPLHF
>TRBD1|TRBV7-3|TRBJ1-1
CASSLGGGADTEAFF
>-|TRBV6-1|TRBJ1-2
CAGGGWESYGYTF
>TRBD2|TRBV7-9|TRBJ2-1
CASSLADWRGGSDEQFF
>-|TRBV18|TRBJ1-2
CASSPGRNSLGYTF
>-|TRBV6-1|TRBJ1-6
CASSEQGRSPLHF
>TRBD1|TRBV7-2|TRBJ2-7
CASSLGGQGAEEQYF
>-|TRBV2|TRBJ1-1
CASIYMNTEAFF
>-|TRBV18|TRBJ2-3
CASSPPGPRGTDTQYF
>-|TRBV5-5|TRBJ2-5
CASSPSGTGETQYF
>-|TRBV6-6|TRBJ1-5
CAAGHDLNQPQHF
>-|TRBV27|TRBJ2-1
CASSLSPPGNEQFF
>-|TRBV7-6|TRBJ2-7
CASSPNRGPYEQYF
>-|TRBV11-2|TRBJ1-1
CASSPTRKMNTEAFF
>-|TRBV10-3|TRBJ2-7
CAISDRGYEQYF
>-|TRBV5-6|TRBJ1-6
CASPLVSVNSPLHF
>-|TRBV5-6|TRBJ2-7
CASSLWGPYEQYF
>-|TRBV7-6|TRBJ1-2
CASSLSSTKNYGYTF
>TRBD1|TRBV7-7|TRBJ2-5
CASSRDRGETQYF
>-|TRBV5-6|TRBJ2-3
CASSKQWLTSTDTQYF